The rows below give T cell receptor beta chains drawn from one sample of a study of T cell responses to AZD1222 COVID-19 vaccine. TCRdb's table, derived via immunoSEQ multiplex PCR, lists solely in-frame clones and lacks some. The profile covers over 95,000 clones, with roughly 90% appearing a single time and roughly 8% taken by the ten largest. The source was peripheral blood, collected 28 days after the second AZD1222 dose. The receptor source for this set is an adult who received the AZD1222 COVID-19 vaccine. Each CDR3 is given with its conserved first and last residue. D genes are given only for firm matches. The size entry is marked missing in some rows and otherwise reads once, few, many or a size class.

V gene	clone size	J gene	D gene	CDR3 protein	CDR3 DNA
TRBV29-1	NA	TRBJ2-2	NA	CSVERVTGELFF	TGCAGCGTTGAGAGGGTGACCGGGGAGCTGTTTTTT
TRBV10-3	NA	TRBJ2-2	NA	CAISERETGELFF	TGTGCCATCAGTGAGCGGGAGACCGGGGAGCTGTTTTTT
TRBV10-1	NA	TRBJ1-2	TRBD1	CAGRTGGNYGYTF	TGCGCCGGTAGAACAGGGGGAAACTATGGCTACACCTTC
TRBV6-4	NA	TRBJ1-2	TRBD1	CASSATGGGYGYTF	TGTGCCAGCAGTGCCACAGGGGGCGGCTATGGCTACACCTTC
TRBV27	NA	TRBJ2-3	NA	CASSFGAPSGYTDTQYF	TGTGCCAGCAGTTTCGGGGCGCCGTCGGGATACACAGATACGCAGTATTTT
TRBV2	NA	TRBJ1-5	TRBD1	CASSQGAGNQPQHF	TGTGCCAGCAGTCAGGGGGCAGGCAATCAGCCCCAGCATTTT
TRBV2	NA	TRBJ2-5	TRBD2	CASSESSGWETQYF	TGTGCCAGCAGTGAGTCTAGCGGGTGGGAGACCCAGTACTTC
TRBV5-4	NA	TRBJ2-1	TRBD2	CASSKGLAGRRTYNEQFF	TGTGCCAGCAGCAAAGGACTAGCGGGACGTAGGACCTACAATGAGCAGTTCTTC
TRBV28	NA	TRBJ2-1	NA	CASSHRGGVPSYNEQFF	TGTGCCAGCAGCCACCGTGGGGGAGTCCCCTCCTACAATGAGCAGTTCTTC
TRBV9	NA	TRBJ2-3	NA	CASSVEGSTDTQYF	TGTGCCAGCAGCGTAGAGGGGAGCACAGATACGCAGTATTTT
TRBV7-2	NA	TRBJ1-2	NA	CASSPRTDGYTF	TGTGCCAGCAGCCCCCGGACAGATGGCTACACCTTC
TRBV27	NA	TRBJ1-5	NA	CASSLSRVDNQPQHF	TGTGCCAGCAGTTTATCGCGGGTAGACAATCAGCCCCAGCATTTT
TRBV6-2/TRBV6-3	NA	TRBJ2-3	TRBD2	CASSYGLAGSDTQYF	TGTGCCAGCAGTTACGGACTAGCGGGATCAGATACGCAGTATTTT
TRBV11-2	NA	TRBJ2-2	NA	CASSRGQSNTGELFF	TGTGCCAGCAGCCGAGGACAGAGTAACACCGGGGAGCTGTTTTTT
TRBV28	NA	TRBJ2-7	NA	CASSFTDTTYEQYF	TGTGCCAGCAGTTTTACGGACACTACCTACGAGCAGTACTTC
TRBV4-2	NA	TRBJ2-7	NA	CASSRPGRYEQYF	TGTGCCAGCAGCCGCCCAGGGCGCTACGAGCAGTACTTC
TRBV5-1	NA	TRBJ2-4	TRBD2	CASSLDGGTKNIQYF	TGCGCCAGCAGCTTGGACGGGGGGACCAAAAACATTCAGTACTTC
TRBV7-3	NA	TRBJ2-2	TRBD2	CASSLTRGAGELFF	TGTGCCAGCAGCTTAACGCGGGGGGCCGGGGAGCTGTTTTTT
TRBV10-3	NA	TRBJ2-3	NA	CAISPYSTGDTQYF	TGTGCCATCAGTCCATACTCAACTGGAGATACGCAGTATTTT
TRBV7-8	NA	TRBJ1-1	NA	CASSPRMNTEAFF	TGTGCCAGCAGCCCAAGGATGAACACTGAAGCTTTCTTT
TRBV20-1	NA	TRBJ2-7	TRBD2	CSASTSGDSYEQYF	TGCAGTGCTAGTACTAGCGGAGACTCCTACGAGCAGTACTTC
TRBV19	NA	TRBJ1-2	NA	CASTTLGGNYGYTF	TGTGCCAGTACCACCCTAGGAGGGAACTATGGCTACACCTTC
TRBV5-1	once	TRBJ2-1	NA	CASSFDLGNEQFF	TGCGCCAGCAGCTTCGATTTGGGGAATGAGCAGTTCTTC
TRBV7-6	NA	TRBJ2-2	TRBD1	CASRGQGQGAGELFF	TGTGCCAGCAGAGGTCAGGGACAGGGGGCCGGGGAGCTGTTTTTT
TRBV11-2	NA	TRBJ2-4	TRBD1	CASSLVTGQGANIQYF	TGTGCCAGCAGCTTAGTTACGGGACAGGGTGCGAACATTCAGTACTTC
TRBV21-1	NA	TRBJ2-3	NA	CASSTADTDTQYF	TGTGCCAGCAGCACGGCAGACACAGATACGCAGTATTTT
TRBV28	NA	TRBJ2-5	NA	CASNRGPTETQYF	TGTGCCAGCAACCGGGGCCCCACGGAGACCCAGTACTTC
TRBV28	NA	TRBJ1-1	TRBD1	CASSWDRDTEAFF	TGTGCCAGCAGCTGGGACAGAGACACTGAAGCTTTCTTT
TRBV11-2	NA	TRBJ1-3	NA	CASSYPFRRNTIYF	TGTGCCAGCAGCTATCCTTTTAGACGGAACACCATATATTTT
TRBV25-1	NA	TRBJ1-4	NA	CASSERTAINEKLFF	TGTGCCAGCAGTGAACGGACGGCTATTAATGAAAAACTGTTTTTT
TRBV6-6	NA	TRBJ1-2	TRBD1	CASSAPGTGFGYTF	TGTGCCAGCAGTGCCCCCGGGACAGGGTTTGGCTACACCTTC
TRBV7-2	NA	TRBJ2-1	TRBD1	CASSLRATGTGYTNEQFF	TGTGCCAGCAGCTTACGCGCAACCGGGACAGGGTATACCAATGAGCAGTTCTTC
TRBV28	NA	TRBJ2-1	NA	CASTITSLSGNEQFF	TGTGCCAGCACCATTACTAGTCTTTCGGGCAATGAGCAGTTCTTC
TRBV18	NA	TRBJ2-1	NA	CASSPPWTYYNEQFF	TGTGCCAGCTCACCACCCTGGACCTACTACAATGAGCAGTTCTTC
TRBV3-1/TRBV3-2	NA	TRBJ1-5	NA	CASSQGDNTRQPQHF	TGTGCCAGCAGCCAAGGGGACAACACGAGGCAGCCCCAGCATTTT
TRBV6-6	NA	TRBJ1-2	NA	CASSYVPNYGYTF	TGTGCCAGCAGTTACGTCCCTAACTATGGCTACACCTTC
TRBV3-1/TRBV3-2	NA	TRBJ2-7	NA	CASSPSLTPYEQYF	TGTGCCAGCAGCCCTTCTTTGACACCCTACGAGCAGTACTTC
TRBV6-5	NA	TRBJ1-1	NA	CATMPEGGVRTEAFF	TGTGCCACCATGCCTGAGGGAGGCGTCCGTACTGAAGCTTTCTTT
TRBV28	NA	TRBJ1-1	NA	CASSLFQGLEAFF	TGTGCCAGCAGTTTATTCCAGGGCCTTGAAGCTTTCTTT
TRBV7-9	NA	TRBJ2-7	NA	CASSPPWEQREQYF	TGTGCCAGCAGCCCCCCCTGGGAGCAGCGGGAGCAGTACTTC
TRBV7-8	NA	TRBJ2-3	NA	CASSLMARGGTDTQYF	TGTGCCAGCAGCTTAATGGCGCGCGGGGGCACAGATACGCAGTATTTT
TRBV7-9	NA	TRBJ2-7	TRBD2	CASSSVGTSGRNEQYF	TGTGCCAGCAGCTCAGTGGGGACTAGCGGGAGAAACGAGCAGTACTTC
TRBV12-2	NA	TRBJ2-7	NA	CASRDRDRANEQYF	TGTGCAAGTCGTGACCGGGACAGGGCTAACGAGCAGTACTTC
TRBV15	NA	TRBJ1-2	NA	CATSIDHTASYGYTF	TGTGCCACCAGCATAGACCACACGGCGAGCTATGGCTACACCTTC
TRBV7-9	NA	TRBJ1-4	TRBD1	CASSREGAGEKLFF	TGTGCCAGCAGCCGCGAGGGGGCTGGTGAAAAACTGTTTTTT
TRBV27	NA	TRBJ1-1	NA	CASSSLTEAFF	TGTGCCAGCAGTTCCCTCACTGAAGCTTTCTTT
TRBV5-1	NA	TRBJ2-7	TRBD2	CASSAGLAGGPSYEQYF	TGCGCCAGCAGCGCCGGACTAGCGGGAGGGCCCAGCTACGAGCAGTACTTC
TRBV24-1	NA	TRBJ2-1	TRBD2	CATSDYKLAAYNEQFF	TGTGCCACCAGTGATTATAAACTAGCGGCTTACAATGAGCAGTTCTTC
TRBV21-1	NA	TRBJ2-7	NA	CASHVIAGDIYEQYF	TGTGCCAGCCACGTAATAGCGGGAGATATCTACGAGCAGTACTTC
TRBV4-1	NA	TRBJ2-7	TRBD1	CASSPFGVRGREQYF	TGCGCCAGCAGCCCTTTCGGGGTTAGGGGGCGCGAGCAGTACTTC
TRBV11-2	NA	TRBJ2-5	NA	CASSLEGKKRETQYF	TGTGCCAGCAGCTTAGAAGGGAAAAAAAGAGAGACCCAGTACTTC
TRBV29-1	NA	TRBJ1-4	TRBD1	CSVQGSGTNEKLFF	TGCAGCGTACAGGGGAGCGGAACTAATGAAAAACTGTTTTTT
TRBV28	NA	TRBJ1-2	NA	CASSYGTPTGYTF	TGTGCCAGCAGTTACGGGACTCCCACTGGCTACACCTTC
TRBV2	NA	TRBJ1-1	TRBD1	CASSLRTGDSEAFF	TGTGCCAGCAGTCTCAGGACAGGGGATTCTGAAGCTTTCTTT
TRBV3-1/TRBV3-2	NA	TRBJ1-2	TRBD1	CASSLNPGTGYGYTF	TGTGCCAGCAGCCTAAACCCCGGGACAGGCTATGGCTACACCTTC
TRBV6-5	NA	TRBJ2-7	NA	CASGEGDRYEQYF	TGTGCCAGCGGGGAGGGGGACAGATACGAGCAGTACTTC
TRBV28	NA	TRBJ1-5	TRBD1	CASPPTGEGNQPQHF	TGTGCCAGCCCCCCGACAGGGGAAGGCAATCAGCCCCAGCATTTT
TRBV6-2/TRBV6-3	NA	TRBJ2-2	TRBD2	CASSYNPSARLARRTGELFF	TGTGCCAGCAGTTACAACCCAAGCGCTCGACTAGCGCGTCGCACCGGGGAGCTGTTTTTT
TRBV19	NA	TRBJ1-1	TRBD1	CASNAQGATEAFF	TGTGCCAGTAACGCGCAGGGGGCCACTGAAGCTTTCTTT
TRBV10-3	NA	TRBJ2-6	NA	CAISPTGRANVLTF	TGTGCCATCAGCCCCACCGGGAGGGCCAACGTCCTGACTTTC